The 24 T cell receptor delta chains given below trace back to one sample, sequenced in a study of gamma-delta T cells after stem cell transplantation. TCRdb re-called clones from the RT-PCR reads using CATT. The sample includes 1,000 or so delta-chain clones, roughly an eighth seen only once; the top ten take about 29%. Sequencing was carried out using gamma-delta T cells. The receptors shown here come from a human donor. It is not recorded whose cells these are; they may come from a transplant donor.

This clone was detected a few times. The TCRdb protein, from a much larger clone, departs from this DNA's translation at residue 11, likely by read error; the protein shown derives from the DNA. This sequence joins TRDV2 and TRDJ3, with D perhaps matching TRDD3 (5 bases). With 0 bases removed from V and 2 bases from J, the gap between germline ends came to 16 bases. Germline CDR1 GEAIGNYY, CDR2 EKD. The CDR3 has 19 amino acids. The CDR3 DNA sequence: TGTGCCTGTGACACCGCTGGGTCACTGAGCCCCTGGGACACCCGACAGATGTTTTTC. This gives the protein CACDTAGSLSPWDTRQMFF.

By share, this clone ranks as large. In the same sample, other DNA sequences code for this CDR3. The chain recombines TRDV2 with TRDJ1; TRDD3 matches at 10 bases. Germline CDR1 GEAIGNYY, CDR2 EKD. The CDR3 length is 15 residues. Losses at the gene ends were 2 bases for V and 1 base for J; bases not matched to a gene: 3. CDR3 residues: CACDRLGDSTDKLIF. The DNA for the CDR3 is TGTGCCTGTGACAGACTGGGGGATTCCACCGATAAACTCATCTTT.

The chain is built from TRDV1 and TRDJ1; 10 bases map to TRDD3. The junction had 19 bases not matched to a gene; V was cut back by 0 bases and J by 3 bases. This CDR3 has 21 amino acids. The germline V gene encodes CDR1 TSWWSYY and CDR2 QGS. CDR3 amino acids: CALGELVGLLRGIRGADKLIF. CDR3 bases: TGTGCTCTTGGGGAACTAGTTGGTCTCCTACGGGGGATACGCGGGGCCGATAAACTCATCTTT.

By share, this clone ranks as medium-sized. The chain has TRDV2 and TRDJ1, with TRDD3 matching 9 bases. CDR1 is GEAIGNYY, CDR2 EKD, per germline. The ends lost 0 bases at V and 4 bases at J; junction bases unmatched: 8. The CDR3 spans 16 residues. The CDR3 DNA sequence: TGTGCCTGTGACACCGCGGGGATACGATTGGGCGATAAACTCATCTTT. Protein: CACDTAGIRLGDKLIF.

This clone is termed large. This rearrangement joins TRDV2 to TRDJ3; 11 bases line up with TRDD3. Losses at the gene ends were 0 bases for V and 2 bases for J; bases not matched to a gene: 8. This CDR3 contains 20 residues. Germline V gives CDR1 GEAIGNYY, CDR2 EKD. CDR3 in DNA: TGTGCCTGTGACACCGTGCTGGGGGATACCCCCGCCTGGGACACCCGACAGATGTTTTTC. It is translated as CACDTVLGDTPAWDTRQMFF.

This clone was observed a few times. The chain couples TRDV1 to TRDJ1; 13 nucleotides agree with TRDD3. From germline, CDR1 is TSWWSYY and CDR2 QGS. This CDR3 is built from 21 residues. The junction had 15 bases not matched to a gene; V was cut back by 0 bases and J by 2 bases. CDR3 nucleotide sequence: TGTGCTCTTGGGGAACTCCGATCCCCGTACTGGGGGATACGCAATACCGATAAACTCATCTTT. Its protein product is CALGELRSPYWGIRNTDKLIF.

In its sample, this clone was seen a few times. This is likely an artifact of a read error, given a far larger clone one base away. This chain links TRDV2 with TRDJ3, with D maybe TRDD3 (5 bases). The CDR3 length is 17 residues. Per germline, CDR1 GEAIGNYY and CDR2 EKD. This CDR3 is CARDTIRGDWDTRQMFF. Here the CDR3 DNA reads TGTGCCCGTGACACCATCCGGGGAGACTGGGACACCCGACAGATGTTTTTC.

A remark on this clone: With a far larger clone one base away, a read error is the likely cause. Other DNA variants within this sample encode the same CDR3. The chain recombines TRDV2 with TRDJ1; D might be TRDD3 (5 bases). The CDR3 has 14 residues. The germline V gene has CDR1 GEAIGNYY and CDR2 EKD. CDR3: CACDTWGNTDKLIF. As DNA, the CDR3 is TGTGCCTGTGACACGTGGGGTAACACCGACAAACTCATCTTT.

This clone was detected only a few times. This likely came from a read error, as a far larger clone is one base away. The same CDR3 can be traced to other DNA sequences in this sample. This chain uses TRDV2 with TRDJ1; 10 bases match TRDD3. Germline CDR1 GEAIGNYY, CDR2 EKD. The CDR3 spans 19 residues. CDR3 sequence reads: CACDTITGGLGDETDKLIF. The CDR3 DNA reads as TGTGCCTGTGACACCATAACCGGAGGACTGGGGGATGAAACCGATAAGCTCATCTTT.

By sample share, this clone is medium-sized. This chain connects TRDV2 to TRDJ1; 8 nucleotides agree with TRDD3. Germline loops: CDR1 GEAIGNYY, CDR2 EKD. After removal of 3 bases from V and 1 base from J, the junction contained 12 bases not matched to a gene. CDR3 length equals 17 residues. The CDR3 loop reads CACDPISTGGLTDKLIF. DNA of the CDR3: TGTGCCTGTGACCCAATCTCAACTGGGGGTCTCACCGATAAACTCATCTTT.

Relative to its sample, this clone is large. This sequence joins TRDV2 and TRDJ1, with 8 bases identical to TRDD3. Trimming removed 0 bases from V and 1 base from J; junction bases left unmatched: 12. The CDR3 runs 18 residues. The germline CDR1 and CDR2 sequences are GEAIGNYY and EKD. CDR3 sequence: CACDTVLRDTQSTDKLIF. Here the CDR3 DNA reads TGTGCCTGTGACACCGTCCTGAGGGATACGCAGAGCACCGATAAACTCATCTTT.

This clone was seen only a few times. This likely came from a read error, as a far larger clone is one base away. The chain couples TRDV2 to TRDJ1; 8 bases line up with TRDD3. The CDR3 extends over 18 amino acids. V lost 0 bases to trimming and J lost 9 bases; unmatched junction nucleotides: 20. CDR1 is GEAIGNYY and CDR2 is EKD in the germline V gene. The CDR3 sequence: CACDTVLGGGSSPGELIF. The CDR3 DNA sequence: TGTGCCTGTGACACCGTCCTCGGTGGGGGATCCTCCCCTGGTGAACTCATCTTT.

A word on this clone: A far larger clone differs by one base, so this is likely a read error. The sample contains more than one DNA sequence encoding this CDR3. The chain carries TRDV1 and TRDJ1; D might be TRDD3 (6 bases). V shed 5 bases and J shed 0 bases, with 43 bases lying between them. The CDR3 length is 25 residues. Germline V gene data show CDR1 as TSWWSYY and CDR2 as QGS. CDR3 sequence: CALGSSPESWGVISWIFSYTDKLIF. The CDR3 DNA reads as TGTGCTCTTGGGTCATCGCCCGAGAGCTGGGGCGTCATATCCTGGATCTTCTCGTACACCGATAAACTCATCTTT.

This clone qualifies as medium-sized. J is TRDJ1 and V is TRDV2; 7 nucleotides align to TRDD3. The CDR3 has 15 residues. The germline V gene has CDR1 GEAIGNYY and CDR2 EKD. V was pared by 0 bases and J by 0 bases, with 3 bases of the junction left unmatched. The CDR3 loop is CACDTLGVYTDKLIF. The CDR3 DNA follows: TGTGCCTGTGACACCCTGGGGGTCTACACCGATAAACTCATCTTT.

This clone was seen a handful of times. A much larger clonotype is one base distant, so this may be a read error. The chain joins TRDV2 to TRDJ1, with 10 bases identical to TRDD3. The CDR3 spans 22 residues. From germline, CDR1 is GEAIGNYY and CDR2 EKD. J was trimmed by 3 bases and V by 3 bases; bases with no gene match: 27. The CDR3: CACDPLMVGDTAEGKIADKLIF. The CDR3 region has the DNA TGTGCCTGTGACCCACTGATGGTGGGGGATACCGCCGAAGGGAAAATCGCCGATAAACTCATCTTT.

J is TRDJ1 and V is TRDV2, with 13 bases fitting TRDD3. CDR3 length equals 19 residues. Germline CDR1 and CDR2: GEAIGNYY and EKD. V lost 0 bases and J lost 2; bases outside the gene matches: 11. Here the CDR3 reads CACDTAGVLGDTGTDKLIF. CDR3 DNA sequence: TGTGCCTGTGACACCGCTGGGGTACTGGGGGATACGGGTACCGATAAACTCATCTTT.

This clone rates as medium-sized. The rearrangement uses TRDV2 and TRDJ1; 12 bases map to TRDD3. CDR1 GEAIGNYY and CDR2 EKD come from the germline V gene. J gave up 2 bases and V 1 base, and 4 bases lay outside the gene matches. This CDR3 has 16 residues. The chain's CDR3 is CACDTYWGIQTDKLIF. CDR3 bases: TGTGCCTGTGACACGTACTGGGGGATACAAACCGATAAACTCATCTTT.

This clone is medium-sized by share. The rearrangement joins TRDV2 to TRDJ1; 8 positions agree with TRDD3. The CDR3 runs 16 residues. Trimming took 0 bases from V and 0 from J; bases not matched to a gene: 5. Per germline, CDR1 GEAIGNYY and CDR2 EKD. CDR3 loop: CACDTLGDQYTDKLIF. CDR3 coding DNA: TGTGCCTGTGACACCCTGGGGGACCAGTACACCGATAAACTCATCTTT.

In its sample, this clone is medium-sized. The rearrangement links TRDV2 to TRDJ1; D unresolved. The CDR3 length is 14 residues. Trimming removed 3 bases from V and 2 bases from J, with 12 bases in between. Germline V lookup: CDR1 GEAIGNYY, CDR2 EKD. CDR3 sequence (DNA): TGTGCCTGTGACCCCATCGGGAAGACCGATAAACTCATCTTT. Translation gives CACDPIGKTDKLIF.

This clone is deemed medium-sized (0.01 to 0.1%). The chain carries TRDV2 and TRDJ1, with D hard to call. Trimming took off 3 bases at V and 0 bases at J, with 16 bases between the two ends. Germline assignment: CDR1 GEAIGNYY and CDR2 EKD. The CDR3 loop spans 16 amino acids. CDR3 sequence reads: CACDPIPPKHTDKLIF. The CDR3 nucleotides are TGTGCCTGTGACCCGATCCCCCCTAAGCACACCGATAAACTCATCTTT.

V usage is TRDV1 and J usage is TRDJ1; TRDD3 agrees at 13 bases. CDR3 length: 28 residues. Looked up from germline, CDR1 is TSWWSYY and CDR2 is QGS. V gave up 1 base and J gave up 7 bases; unmatched junction bases: 42. The CDR3 DNA follows: TGTGCTCTTGGGGAACGTGGCTTCCTATGGGGTGAGGGCGGTACTGGGGGATACGCGTTTATCCCATTACGTAAACTCATCTTT. This sequence encodes CALGERGFLWGEGGTGGYAFIPLRKLIF.

This clone appeared a few times. The V and J genes are TRDV1 and TRDJ1; TRDD3 matches 10 bases. The V gene's germline CDR1 is TSWWSYY and CDR2 QGS. V trimming: 1 base; J trimming: 1 base; junction bases outside the gene matches: 9. The CDR3 has 18 amino acids. CDR3 bases: TGTGCTCTTGGGGAACCCCGCGGGGGGATACGCGGCACCGATAAACTCATCTTT. This encodes CALGEPRGGIRGTDKLIF.

In the case of this clone: A far larger clone is only one base removed, so a read error is likely. The genes are TRDV2 and TRDJ3; D is possibly TRDD3 (6 bases). The CDR3 spans 17 residues. CDR1 is GEAIGNYY and CDR2 is EKD in the germline V gene. CDR3 residues: CACDTIRGDWDTRRMFF. CDR3 coding DNA: TGTGCCTGTGACACCATCCGGGGAGACTGGGACACCCGACGGATGTTTTTC.

This clone was counted a few times. With only one base between it and a far larger clone, this is likely a read error. The CDR3 sequence: CALGGLALLGIALGDTGKLIF. The CDR3 DNA reads TGTGCTCTTGGGGGACTCGCCCTACTGGGTATTGCGCTGGGGGATACAGGCAAACTCATCTTT. V is TRDV1 and J is TRDJ1, with 11 bases matching TRDD3. Trimming removed 4 bases from V and 8 bases from J; junction bases left unmatched: 27. The CDR3 is made up of 21 amino acids. Germline values: CDR1 TSWWSYY, CDR2 QGS.